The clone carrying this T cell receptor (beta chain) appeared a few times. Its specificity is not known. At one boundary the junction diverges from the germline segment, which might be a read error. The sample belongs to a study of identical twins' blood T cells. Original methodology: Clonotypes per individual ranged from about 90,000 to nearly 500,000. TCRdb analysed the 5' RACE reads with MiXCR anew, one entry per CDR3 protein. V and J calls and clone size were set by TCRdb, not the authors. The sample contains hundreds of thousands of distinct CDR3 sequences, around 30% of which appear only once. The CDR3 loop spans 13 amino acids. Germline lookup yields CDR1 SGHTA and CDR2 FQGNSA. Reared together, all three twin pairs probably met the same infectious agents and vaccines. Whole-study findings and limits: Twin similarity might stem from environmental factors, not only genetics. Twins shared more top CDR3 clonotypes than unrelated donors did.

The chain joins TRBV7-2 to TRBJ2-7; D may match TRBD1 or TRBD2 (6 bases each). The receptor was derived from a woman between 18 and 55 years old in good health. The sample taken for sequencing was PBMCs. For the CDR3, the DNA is TGTGCCAGCAGCTTAGAGGGGGGTTTAGGCGGAATCTTC. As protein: CASSLEGGLGGIF.